What follows are 21 T cell receptor beta chains derived from one specimen sequenced in a study of blood T cell repertoires in COVID-19. The protocol was immunoSEQ multiplex PCR, while the TCRdb copy is restricted to in-frame clones and leaves out a portion. The data contain more than 85,000 clones, around 90% of them seen just once; the ten biggest clones take up more than 4.5%. The sequenced material came from peripheral blood. All receptors come from a woman aged 45 to 65 with COVID-19, enrolled during active disease.

This clone was detected only once. The V call is TRBV7-3, the J call TRBJ1-1, with D perhaps matching TRBD1 (6 bases). The germline V gene has CDR1 SGHTA and CDR2 FQGTGA. This CDR3 comprises 15 residues. The ends were cut back, 2 bases at V and 4 bases at J, with 14 bases in the middle. The chain's CDR3 is CASSLYREGVTEAFF. The CDR3 region has the DNA TGTGCCAGCAGCTTATACAGGGAGGGGGTCACTGAAGCTTTCTTT. The variable domain in full, with the rest retrieved from reference TRBV7-3 and TRBJ1-1, is GAGVSQTPSNKVTEKGKYVELRCDPISGHTALYWYRQSLGQGPEFLIYFQGTGAADDSGLPNDRFFAVRPEGSVSTLKIQRTERGDSAVYLCASSLYREGVTEAFFGQGTRLTVV.

In its sample, this clone was seen once. The rearrangement links TRBV4-1 to TRBJ2-5, with 11 bases matching TRBD2. The CDR3 length is 16 residues. Germline CDR1 and CDR2: MGHRA and YSYEKL. J was trimmed by 2 bases and V by 3 bases; bases with no gene match: 5. CDR3 region: CASSHKLAGVQETQYF. The CDR3 DNA sequence: TGCGCCAGCAGCCACAAACTAGCGGGGGTACAAGAGACCCAGTACTTC.

The rearrangement links TRBV18 to TRBJ1-5, with 11 positions matching TRBD1. CDR3 length: 18 amino acids. V shed 3 bases, J shed 1 base, and the junction held 8 bases outside the gene matches. Germline values: CDR1 KGHSH, CDR2 LQKENI. Here the CDR3 reads CASSPRTGGERSNQPQHF. The CDR3 DNA sequence: TGTGCCAGCTCACCCCGGACAGGGGGCGAAAGGAGCAATCAGCCCCAGCATTTT.

In this sample, this clone turned up once. The chain joins TRBV5-1 to TRBJ2-5; D gene unclear. The CDR3 totals 13 residues. V was trimmed by 4 bases and J by 5 bases, leaving 12 bases between them. Per germline, CDR1 SGHRS and CDR2 YFSETQ. CDR3 in DNA: TGCGCCAGCAGCCCTCGGGTGGGTGAGACCCAGTACTTC. It encodes CASSPRVGETQYF.

The DNA for the CDR3 is TGTGCCAGCAGCTTATTGCCCGGACTCTCCTACGAGCAGTACTTC. Its translation is CASSLLPGLSYEQYF. The chain recombines TRBV7-2 with TRBJ2-7, with D perhaps TRBD2 (5 bases). This CDR3 is built from 15 residues. Germline-derived CDR1 and CDR2 are SGHTA and FQGNSA. V shed 2 bases and J shed 0 bases, with 11 bases lying between them. Full variable domain (outside the CDR3, taken from reference TRBV7-2 and TRBJ2-7): GAGVSQSPSNKVTEKGKDVELRCDPISGHTALYWYRQSLGQGLEFLIYFQGNSAPDKSGLPSDRFSAERTGGSVSTLTIQRTQQEDSAVYLCASSLLPGLSYEQYFGPGTRLTVT.

The chain links TRBV7-6 to TRBJ2-1, with 8 nucleotides matching TRBD2. In germline, CDR1 is SGHVS, CDR2 FNYEAQ. V dropped 2 bases and J dropped 0; count of bases not matched to a gene: 6. This CDR3 has 17 residues. CDR3 nucleotides: TGTGCCAGCAGCTTAAGGGCAGCGGGGGTCTCCTACAATGAGCAGTTCTTC. It is translated as CASSLRAAGVSYNEQFF.

The chain joins TRBV6-6 to TRBJ2-2, with D maybe TRBD1 (5 bases). V dropped 7 bases and J dropped 3 bases, with 6 bases sitting between them. Germline CDR1 and CDR2: MNHNY and SVGAGI (reference sequence). The CDR3 sequence is 12 residues long. Here the CDR3 reads CASKGDTGELFF. DNA of the CDR3: TGTGCCAGCAAAGGGGACACCGGGGAGCTGTTTTTT.

The chain has TRBV27 and TRBJ2-7; weak D call: TRBD1 (6 bases). CDR1 is MNHEY, CDR2 SMNVEV, per germline (reference sequence). V lost 5 bases and J lost 4, with 12 bases in between. This CDR3 has 13 amino acids. CDR3 loop: CASSADSQYEQYF. DNA for the CDR3: TGTGCCAGCAGTGCGGACAGCCAGTACGAGCAGTACTTC.

The chain has TRBV10-3 and TRBJ2-7; TRBD2 matches 12 bases. V lost 8 bases to trimming and J lost 0 bases; unmatched junction nucleotides: 11. Germline V CDR1 and CDR2: ENHRY, SYGVKD. The CDR3 contains 17 residues. CDR3 nucleotide sequence: TGTGCCATCCGCTCGGGACTAGCGGGTTTACTCTCCTACGAGCAGTACTTC. This encodes CAIRSGLAGLLSYEQYF.

The rearrangement joins TRBV19 to TRBJ2-5, with D uncertain. V lost 0 bases to trimming and J lost 5 bases, with 10 bases between them. The CDR3 length is 14 residues. From germline, CDR1 is LNHDA and CDR2 SQIVND (reference sequence). The CDR3 sequence is CASSIDTSRETQYF. CDR3 coding DNA: TGTGCCAGTAGTATAGACACGTCGCGTGAGACCCAGTACTTC.

CDR3: CASSPVLSDQPQHF. The DNA of the CDR3 is TGCGCCAGCAGCCCCGTCCTGAGTGATCAGCCCCAGCATTTT. The V gene is TRBV4-1, the J gene TRBJ1-5; D not resolved. CDR1 MGHRA and CDR2 YSYEKL come from the germline V gene. With 4 bases removed from V and 5 bases from J, the gap between germline ends came to 12 bases. This CDR3 has 14 amino acids.

The gene calls are TRBV5-1 and TRBJ1-2; D is undetermined. V was clipped by 4 bases and J by 4 bases, with 8 bases between them. CDR3 size: 12 residues. In germline, CDR1 is SGHRS, CDR2 YFSETQ. CDR3 sequence reads: CASSPGSYGYTF. Written as DNA, the CDR3 is TGCGCCAGCAGCCCGGGAAGCTATGGCTACACCTTC.

This chain joins TRBV6-5 and TRBJ1-1; TRBD1 aligns across 10 bases. The V and J ends lost 2 bases and 11 bases, in that order; junction bases with no gene match: 5. This CDR3 has 13 residues. Per the germline V gene, CDR1 is MNHEY and CDR2 is SVGAGI. CDR3 residues: CASSYDRGRGAFF. The DNA for the CDR3 is TGTGCCAGCAGTTACGACAGGGGGCGGGGGGCTTTCTTT.

The chain links TRBV4-3 to TRBJ2-7, with D possibly matching TRBD2 (5 bases). V was shortened by 3 bases and J by 5 bases, with 20 bases between the two germline ends. Germline loops: CDR1 LGHNA, CDR2 YSLEER. The CDR3 loop spans 16 amino acids. CDR3 protein: CASSQYQTDYGDEQYF. The CDR3 nucleotides read TGCGCCAGCAGCCAGTATCAGACGGATTACGGGGACGAGCAGTACTTC.

The rearrangement joins TRBV6-6 to TRBJ1-4; 7 nucleotides align to TRBD1. This CDR3 has 15 amino acids. The V gene's germline CDR1 is MNHNY and CDR2 SVGAGI (reference sequence). Unmatched junction bases numbered 11, after V lost 8 bases and J lost 5 bases. The CDR3 bases are TGTGCCAGCTTGGGGACCGGGACAGCGAATGAAAAACTGTTTTTT. Translation gives CASLGTGTANEKLFF.

CDR3 region: CASSLVGRRDNEKLFF. DNA of the CDR3: TGTGCCAGCAGCTTAGTGGGCCGGAGGGATAATGAAAAACTGTTTTTT. V is TRBV13 and J is TRBJ1-4; unclear D gene. Germline V gene lookup returns CDR1 PRHDT and CDR2 FYEKMQ (reference sequence). The CDR3 loop spans 16 amino acids. V lost 1 base and J lost 4, with 13 bases in between.

The chain uses TRBV7-2 and TRBJ2-7, with 8 bases lining up with TRBD1. The CDR3 has 14 residues. Trimming took 7 bases from V and 2 from J; bases not matched to a gene: 7. Per the germline V gene, CDR1 is SGHTA and CDR2 is FQGNSA. For the CDR3, the DNA is TGTGCCAGCACAAGGACAGGGTTACCCTACGAGCAGTACTTC. This encodes CASTRTGLPYEQYF.

The chain recombines TRBV19 with TRBJ1-2; D call uncertain. Trimming removed 5 bases from V and 2 bases from J, with 12 bases in between. There are 14 residues in the CDR3. Germline lookup yields CDR1 LNHDA and CDR2 SQIVND (reference sequence). CDR3 in DNA: TGTGCCAGTAGTGGCGGGGAGGCGAACTATGGCTACACCTTC. It specifies CASSGGEANYGYTF.

The CDR3 nucleotides are TGTGCCAGCAGCTTAACCGGGACAGGGGGGTACACCGGGGAGCTGTTTTTT. This translates into CASSLTGTGGYTGELFF. The gene calls are TRBV7-9 and TRBJ2-2; TRBD1 matches 11 bases. This CDR3 has 17 residues. Germline-derived CDR1 and CDR2 are SEHNR and FQNEAQ (reference sequence). V lost 2 bases to trimming and J lost 3 bases; unmatched junction nucleotides: 5.

This clone has just one count. The chain joins TRBV21-1 to TRBJ2-1; the table's D call TRBD2 went unverified against the DNA. TRBV21-1 is a pseudogene locus. CDR3 size: 17 residues. Here the CDR3 reads CASSKNGKEALEGEQFF. The CDR3 DNA reads as TGTGCCAGCAGCAAAAATGGGAAAGAGGCTTTGGAGGGTGAGCAGTTCTTC.

This chain joins TRBV19 and TRBJ1-6; TRBD1 is a possible D gene (5 bases). This CDR3 contains 15 residues. V dropped 5 bases and J dropped 9 bases, with 17 bases sitting between them. Germline V gene sequence: CDR1 LNHDA, CDR2 SQIVND (reference sequence). The CDR3 is CASSVGGGTGSPLHF. Written as DNA, the CDR3 is TGTGCCAGTAGTGTCGGGGGAGGGACGGGTTCACCCCTCCACTTT.